A few counts support the clone carrying this T cell receptor (beta chain). The study ran its PCR with 60 Vbeta and 13 Jbeta primers. Assay: immunoSEQ multiplex PCR; the TCRdb copy retains only in-frame clones and omits some. The sample lists roughly 87,000 clones, roughly 77% seen once, with about 14% in the top ten. The data are from a study of cytomegalovirus exposure and HLA in healthy donors. Germline CDR1 KGHSH, CDR2 LQKENI. The CDR3 spans 17 residues. The junction had 10 bases not matched to a gene; V was cut back by 5 bases and J by 2 bases. The chain employs TRBV18 and TRBJ2-2; TRBD2 agrees at 8 bases. The sequenced sample was PBMCs. The TCR was taken from a woman aged 40-49 years in good health and CMV-seropositive. CDR3 loop: CASSSKSGSYNTGELFF. DNA for the CDR3: TGTGCCAGCTCATCCAAAAGCGGGAGTTACAACACCGGGGAGCTGTTTTTT.